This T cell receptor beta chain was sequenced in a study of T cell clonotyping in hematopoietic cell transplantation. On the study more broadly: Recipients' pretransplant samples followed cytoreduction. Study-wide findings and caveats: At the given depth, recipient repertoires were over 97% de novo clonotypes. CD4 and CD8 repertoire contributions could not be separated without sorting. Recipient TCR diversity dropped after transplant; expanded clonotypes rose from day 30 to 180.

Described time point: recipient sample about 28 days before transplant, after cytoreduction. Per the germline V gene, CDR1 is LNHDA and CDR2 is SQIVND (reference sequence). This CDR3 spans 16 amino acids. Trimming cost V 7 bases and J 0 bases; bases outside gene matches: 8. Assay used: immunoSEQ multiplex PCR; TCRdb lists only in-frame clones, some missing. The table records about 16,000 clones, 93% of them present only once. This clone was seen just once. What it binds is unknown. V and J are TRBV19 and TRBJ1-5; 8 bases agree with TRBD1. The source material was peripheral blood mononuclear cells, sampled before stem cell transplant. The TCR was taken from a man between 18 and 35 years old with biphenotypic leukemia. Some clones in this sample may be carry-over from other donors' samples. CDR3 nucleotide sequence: TGTGCCAGTACGACAGGGGCCCTCTATAGCAATCAGCCCCAGCATTTT. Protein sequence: CASTTGALYSNQPQHF. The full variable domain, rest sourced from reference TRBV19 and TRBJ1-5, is DGGITQSPKYLFRKEGQNVTLSCEQNLNHDAMYWYRQDPGQGLRLIYYSQIVNDFQKGDIAEGYSVSREKKESFPLTVTSAQKNPTAFYLCASTTGALYSNQPQHFGDGTRLSIL.